This T cell receptor (beta chain) was sequenced during a study of blood T cell repertoires in COVID-19. Study summary: Donors in the United States, Italy and Spain gave samples during acute or convalescent COVID-19. PBMCs, B-cell-depleted T cells, or T cells provided the cDNA or gDNA that made up the material.

Original data processing: Reference gene primers were amplified, and this amplification served to estimate nucleated cell counts. Here immunoSEQ multiplex PCR was the method, and the copy in TCRdb shows in-frame clones only, minus some. The V and J calls and clone size come from that table; D and trimming were worked out from the DNA. The sample has 300,000 to 400,000 clones, 80% to 90% seen once; the top ten hold about 7%. The CDR3 consists of 16 residues. Trimming shortened V by 2 bases and J by 8 bases, and 18 bases separated the two germline ends. Per germline, CDR1 LGHNT and CDR2 FRNRAP. Patients at the Seattle site were enrolled during active infection and followed longitudinally.

The sequence was obtained from a woman aged 60 to 75 with COVID-19, enrolled during active disease. The sample comprised peripheral blood. The chain has TRBV12-5 and TRBJ1-4; maybe TRBD1 (6 bases). The CDR3 here is CASGLWDTRWLEKLFF. The CDR3 DNA sequence: TGTGCTAGTGGTTTGTGGGACACCCGCTGGTTAGAAAAACTGTTTTTT. Combining the CDR3 with reference TRBV12-5 and TRBJ1-4 gives the whole variable domain DARVTQTPRHKVTEMGQEVTMRCQPILGHNTVFWYRQTMMQGLELLAYFRNRAPLDDSGMPKDRFSAEMPDATLATLKIQPSEPRDSAVYFCASGLWDTRWLEKLFFGSGTQLSVL.